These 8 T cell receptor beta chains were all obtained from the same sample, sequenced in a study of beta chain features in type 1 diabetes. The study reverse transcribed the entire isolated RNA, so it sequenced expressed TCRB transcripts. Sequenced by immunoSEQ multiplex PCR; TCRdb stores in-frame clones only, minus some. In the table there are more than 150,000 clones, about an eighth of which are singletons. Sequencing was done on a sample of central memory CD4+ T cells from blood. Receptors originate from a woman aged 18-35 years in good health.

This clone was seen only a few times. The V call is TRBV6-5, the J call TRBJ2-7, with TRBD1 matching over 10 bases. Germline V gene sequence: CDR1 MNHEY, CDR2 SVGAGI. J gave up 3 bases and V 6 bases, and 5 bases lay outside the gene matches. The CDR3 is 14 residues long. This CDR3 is CASRDRGNDYEQYF. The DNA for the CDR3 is TGTGCCAGCAGGGACAGGGGGAATGACTACGAGCAGTACTTC.

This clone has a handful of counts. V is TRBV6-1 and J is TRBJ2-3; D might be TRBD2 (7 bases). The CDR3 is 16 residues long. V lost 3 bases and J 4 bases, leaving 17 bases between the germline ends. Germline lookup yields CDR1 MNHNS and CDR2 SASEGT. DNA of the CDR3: TGTGCCAGCAGTGAGCTGGGAGGGGGTTCGGCAGATACGCAGTATTTT. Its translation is CASSELGGGSADTQYF.

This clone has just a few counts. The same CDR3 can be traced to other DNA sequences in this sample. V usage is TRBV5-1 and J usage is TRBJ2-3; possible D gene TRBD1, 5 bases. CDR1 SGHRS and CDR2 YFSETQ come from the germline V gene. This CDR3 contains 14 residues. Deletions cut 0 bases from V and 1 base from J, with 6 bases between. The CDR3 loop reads CASSLGQRTDTQYF. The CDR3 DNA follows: TGCGCCAGCAGCTTGGGACAGCGCACAGATACGCAGTATTTT.

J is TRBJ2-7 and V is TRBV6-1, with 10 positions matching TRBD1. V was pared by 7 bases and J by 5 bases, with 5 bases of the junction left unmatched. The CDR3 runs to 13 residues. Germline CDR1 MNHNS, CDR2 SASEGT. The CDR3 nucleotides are TGTGCCAGCATTAGGGGACAGGGGAACGAGCAGTACTTC. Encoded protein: CASIRGQGNEQYF.

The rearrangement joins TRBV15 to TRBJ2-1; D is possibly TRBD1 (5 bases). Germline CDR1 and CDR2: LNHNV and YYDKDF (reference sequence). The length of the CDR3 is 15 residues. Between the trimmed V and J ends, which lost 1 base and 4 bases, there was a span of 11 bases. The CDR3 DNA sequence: TGTGCCACCAGCAGAGTTTGGGGCAGATACAATGAGCAGTTCTTC. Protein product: CATSRVWGRYNEQFF.

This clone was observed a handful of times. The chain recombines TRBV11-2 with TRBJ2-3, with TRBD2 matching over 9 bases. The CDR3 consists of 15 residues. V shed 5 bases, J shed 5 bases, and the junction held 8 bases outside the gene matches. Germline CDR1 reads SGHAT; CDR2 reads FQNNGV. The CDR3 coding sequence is TGTGCCAGCAGCCGTCTACTTAGCGGGAGAGATACGCAGTATTTT. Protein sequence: CASSRLLSGRDTQYF.

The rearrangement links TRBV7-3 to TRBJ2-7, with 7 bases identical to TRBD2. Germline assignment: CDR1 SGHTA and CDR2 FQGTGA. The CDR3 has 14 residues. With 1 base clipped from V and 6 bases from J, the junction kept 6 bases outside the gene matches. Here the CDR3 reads CASSLIGRNFEQYF. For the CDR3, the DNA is TGTGCCAGCAGCTTAATCGGGAGGAACTTCGAGCAGTACTTC.

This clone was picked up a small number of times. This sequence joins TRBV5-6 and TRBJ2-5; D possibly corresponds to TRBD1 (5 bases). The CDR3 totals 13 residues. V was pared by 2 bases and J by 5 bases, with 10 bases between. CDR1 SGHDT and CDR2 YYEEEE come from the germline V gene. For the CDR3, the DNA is TGTGCCAGCAGCTTAGGGGTAAGGGAGACCCAGTACTTC. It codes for CASSLGVRETQYF. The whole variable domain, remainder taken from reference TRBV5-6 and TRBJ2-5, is DAGVTQSPTHLIKTRGQQVTLRCSPKSGHDTVSWYQQALGQGPQFIFQYYEEEERQRGNFPDRFSGHQFPNYSSELNVNALLLGDSALYLCASSLGVRETQYFGPGTRLLVL.